These 16 T cell receptor beta chains originate from one sample sequenced in a study of control samples from healthy donors and cancer patients. The repertoire was sequenced with immunoSEQ multiplex PCR; TCRdb's copy has only in-frame clones and lacks some. The sample contains around 120,000 clones, 80% to 95% of which appear only once. The sequencing input was blood. These receptor sequences come from a woman aged 18-35 years in good health.

The chain is built from TRBV7-2 and TRBJ2-3, with 12 bases fitting TRBD2. V dropped 1 base and J dropped 2; count of bases not matched to a gene: 10. The CDR3 is made up of 19 amino acids. The germline V gene encodes CDR1 SGHTA and CDR2 FQGNSA. The CDR3 DNA follows: TGTGCCAGCAGCTTAGGGGGACTAGCGGGTCTCGGCATCACAGATACGCAGTATTTT. Protein: CASSLGGLAGLGITDTQYF.

The V call is TRBV7-9, the J call TRBJ1-5; weak D call: TRBD1 (5 bases). CDR1 SEHNR and CDR2 FQNEAQ come from the germline V gene (reference sequence). V gave up 5 bases and J gave up 5 bases, with 7 bases separating them. The CDR3 runs 12 residues. This chain's CDR3 is CASSLQDQPQHF. CDR3 DNA: TGTGCCAGCAGCCTACAGGATCAGCCCCAGCATTTT.

The chain uses TRBV7-2 and TRBJ2-5; unclear D gene. The CDR3 is 15 amino acids. V was shortened by 5 bases and J by 5 bases, with 18 bases between the two germline ends. Germline loops: CDR1 SGHTA, CDR2 FQGNSA. This chain's CDR3 is CASSPLVGMRETQYF. CDR3 sequence (DNA): TGTGCCAGCAGCCCCCTGGTGGGGATGAGGGAGACCCAGTACTTC.

The chain employs TRBV10-1 and TRBJ2-3, with D unresolved. The length of the CDR3 is 13 residues. Germline V gene sequence: CDR1 WNHNN, CDR2 SYGVQD (reference sequence). Trimming removed 2 bases at V and 6 bases at J, with 9 bases between. DNA for the CDR3: TGCGCCAGCAGTGAGGTCCATCAGGATACGCAGTATTTT. Protein: CASSEVHQDTQYF.

Regarding this clone: The junction does not match germline at one end; this may be a read error. The chain employs TRBV7-9 and TRBJ1-2; D ambiguous. CDR1 SEHNR and CDR2 FQNEAQ come from the germline V gene (reference sequence). This CDR3 contains 13 residues. This CDR3 is CASSFLGSALTLF. The DNA for the CDR3 is TGTGCCAGCAGCTTTTTGGGCTCGGCCCTTACCCTGTTC.

The rearrangement links TRBV3-1 (or the pseudogene TRBV3-2) to TRBJ2-5, with a weak D call TRBD1 (5 bases). This CDR3 has 16 residues. CDR1 LGHDT and CDR2 YNNKEL come from the germline V gene (reference sequence). V lost 0 bases, J lost 7 bases, and 18 bases lay in between. The CDR3 bases are TGTGCCAGCAGCCAAGAGAGGTCGGCGTACCAGGGGACCCAGTACTTC. This codes for CASSQERSAYQGTQYF.

The V gene is TRBV7-2, the J gene TRBJ2-3, with D tentatively TRBD2 (5 bases). This CDR3 has 14 amino acids. Germline CDR1 and CDR2: SGHTA and FQGNSA. Trimming took off 0 bases at V and 7 bases at J, with 11 bases between the two ends. The CDR3, as DNA: TGTGCCAGCAGCTTAGCGAACAGAGGGAATACGCAGTATTTT. It specifies CASSLANRGNTQYF.

The chain has TRBV7-9 and TRBJ2-7; D unresolved. Trimming cost V 2 bases and J 4 bases, with 9 bases left between them. CDR3 length equals 13 residues. The germline V gene encodes CDR1 SEHNR and CDR2 FQNEAQ (reference sequence). DNA for the CDR3: TGTGCCAGCAGCTTAAGGGCCCAATACGAGCAGTACTTC. This gives the protein CASSLRAQYEQYF. The full variable domain, completed using reference TRBV7-9 and TRBJ2-7, is DTGVSQNPRHKITKRGQNVTFRCDPISEHNRLYWYRQTLGQGPEFLTYFQNEAQLEKSRLLSDRFSAERPKGSFSTLEIQRTEQGDSAMYLCASSLRAQYEQYFGPGTRLTVT.

The rearrangement uses TRBV6-5 and TRBJ1-2; TRBD1 is a possible D gene (5 bases). V was clipped by 5 bases and J by 6 bases, with 7 bases between them. Germline V CDR1 and CDR2: MNHEY, SVGAGI. The length of the CDR3 is 11 residues. Written as DNA, the CDR3 is TGTGCCAGCAGTCAGACAGATGGCTACACCTTC. Encoded protein: CASSQTDGYTF.

The J gene is TRBJ2-1, the V gene TRBV5-1, with TRBD2 identical over 10 bases. Germline assignment: CDR1 SGHRS and CDR2 YFSETQ. The CDR3 extends over 16 amino acids. V was pared by 2 bases and J by 4 bases, with 6 bases of the junction left unmatched. In nucleotides, the CDR3 is TGCGCCAGCAGCTTTCAGCGGGGGGGCTTATACAATGAGCAGTTCTTC. As protein: CASSFQRGGLYNEQFF.

V and J are TRBV7-9 and TRBJ2-2; 8 bases match TRBD2. J was trimmed by 4 bases and V by 5 bases; bases with no gene match: 12. This CDR3 comprises 17 residues. Germline CDR1 is SEHNR and CDR2 is FQNEAQ (reference sequence). The CDR3 region has the DNA TGTGCCAGCAGCCCCCCTCTAATCGGGAGGGCCACCGGGGAGCTGTTTTTT. This sequence encodes CASSPPLIGRATGELFF.

This chain uses TRBV7-9 with TRBJ2-7; a possible D gene is TRBD2 (6 bases). Trimming removed 3 bases at V and 6 bases at J, with 6 bases between. The V gene's germline CDR1 is SEHNR and CDR2 FQNEAQ (reference sequence). CDR3 length: 11 residues. The CDR3 coding sequence is TGTGCCAGCAGCTTCGGGGGCGAGCAGTACTTC. It yields the protein CASSFGGEQYF.

CDR3 sequence: CASSLGKAYGYTF. The CDR3 DNA sequence: TGTGCCAGCAGCTTGGGAAAAGCCTATGGCTACACCTTC. The chain joins TRBV9 to TRBJ1-2, with D uncertain. V lost 4 bases to trimming and J lost 4 bases, with 11 bases between them. CDR1 is SGDLS, CDR2 YYNGEE, per germline. The CDR3 spans 13 residues.

The rearrangement links TRBV9 to TRBJ2-6; 7 bases line up with TRBD1. With 4 bases clipped from V and 4 bases from J, the junction kept 14 bases outside the gene matches. The CDR3 is 18 amino acids. CDR1 is SGDLS and CDR2 is YYNGEE in the germline V gene. In nucleotides, the CDR3 is TGTGCCAGCAGCCTCTGGGACAGTTCTCTGGCGGGGGCCAACGTCCTGACTTTC. It translates to CASSLWDSSLAGANVLTF.

The genes are TRBV9 and TRBJ1-2; 7 bases agree with TRBD1. This CDR3 spans 13 amino acids. Germline CDR1 is SGDLS and CDR2 is YYNGEE. Trimming at V came to 2 bases and at J to 4 bases, leaving 2 bases not matched to a gene. The CDR3 DNA follows: TGTGCCAGCAGCGTCGGGGACAGCTATGGCTACACCTTC. As protein: CASSVGDSYGYTF.

V usage is TRBV4-2 and J usage is TRBJ2-1, with 7 nucleotides matching TRBD2. Germline CDR1 reads LGHNA; CDR2 reads YNFKEQ. V lost 2 bases, J lost 9 bases, and 10 bases stayed unmatched. The CDR3 is 15 residues long. The CDR3 protein is CASSQTSVFQFEQFF. The CDR3 bases are TGTGCCAGCAGCCAAACTAGCGTATTTCAGTTTGAGCAGTTCTTC.